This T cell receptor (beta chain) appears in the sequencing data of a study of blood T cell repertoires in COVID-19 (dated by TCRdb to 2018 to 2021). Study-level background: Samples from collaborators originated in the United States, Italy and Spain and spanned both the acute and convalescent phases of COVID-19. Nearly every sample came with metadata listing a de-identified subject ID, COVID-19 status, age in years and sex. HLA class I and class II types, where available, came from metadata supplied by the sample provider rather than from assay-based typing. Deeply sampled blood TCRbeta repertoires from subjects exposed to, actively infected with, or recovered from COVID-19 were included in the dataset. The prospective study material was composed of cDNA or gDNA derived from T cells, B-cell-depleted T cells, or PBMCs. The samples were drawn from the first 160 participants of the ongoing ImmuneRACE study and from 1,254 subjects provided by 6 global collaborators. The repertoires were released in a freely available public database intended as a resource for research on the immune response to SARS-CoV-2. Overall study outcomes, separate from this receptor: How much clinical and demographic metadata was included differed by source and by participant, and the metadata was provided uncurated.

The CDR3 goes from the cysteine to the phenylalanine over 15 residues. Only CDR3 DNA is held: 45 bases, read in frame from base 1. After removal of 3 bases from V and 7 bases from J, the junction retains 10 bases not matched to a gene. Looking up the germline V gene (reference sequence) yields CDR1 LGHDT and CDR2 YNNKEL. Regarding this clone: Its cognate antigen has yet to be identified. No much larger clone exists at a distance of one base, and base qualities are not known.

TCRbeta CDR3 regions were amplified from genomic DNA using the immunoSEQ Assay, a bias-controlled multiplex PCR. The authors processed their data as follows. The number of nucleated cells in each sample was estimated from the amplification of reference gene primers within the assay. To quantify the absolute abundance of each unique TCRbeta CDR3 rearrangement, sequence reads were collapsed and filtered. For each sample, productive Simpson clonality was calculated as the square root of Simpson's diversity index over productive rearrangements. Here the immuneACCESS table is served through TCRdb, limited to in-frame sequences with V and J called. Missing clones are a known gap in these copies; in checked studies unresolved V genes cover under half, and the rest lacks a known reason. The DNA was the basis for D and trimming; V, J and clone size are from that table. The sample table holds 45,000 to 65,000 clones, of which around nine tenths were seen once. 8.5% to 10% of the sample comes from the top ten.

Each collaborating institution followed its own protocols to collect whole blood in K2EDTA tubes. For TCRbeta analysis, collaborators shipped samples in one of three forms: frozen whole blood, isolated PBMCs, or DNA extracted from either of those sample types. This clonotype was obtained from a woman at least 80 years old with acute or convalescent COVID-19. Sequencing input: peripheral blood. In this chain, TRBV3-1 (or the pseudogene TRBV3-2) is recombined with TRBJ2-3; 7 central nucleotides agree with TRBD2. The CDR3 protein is CASSQREGGRNTQYF. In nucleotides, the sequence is TGTGCCAGCAGCCAGAGGGAGGGCGGAAGGAATACGCAGTATTTT.